The present TCR beta chain was sequenced within a study of cytomegalovirus exposure and HLA in healthy donors. This clone was seen a few times. Sequence at one end of the junction differs from germline and may be a read error. A multiplex PCR was run with 60 Vbeta primers and 13 Jbeta primers. The assay was immunoSEQ multiplex PCR, and TCRdb's table has in-frame clones only and misses some. The sample consists of about 82,000 clones, over 9.5% of them appearing once. The sequence came from a man in his 60s in good health and CMV-seropositive. The sequenced material came from PBMCs.

The CDR3 is CASSSAGDYRGPQDAQYF. CDR3 in DNA: TGTGCCAGCAGCTCAGCCGGAGACTACAGGGGGCCGCAAGATGCGCAGTATTTT. The chain is built from TRBV11-3 and TRBJ2-3; the match to TRBD1 covers 9 bases. The CDR3 is made up of 18 amino acids. Germline values: CDR1 SGHNT, CDR2 YENEEA.